Presented here are 5 T cell receptor beta chains from one specimen sequenced in a study of cytomegalovirus exposure and HLA in healthy donors. Produced via immunoSEQ multiplex PCR; TCRdb's table is partial and in-frame only. This sample yields some 140,000 clones, of which about 88% are seen a single time; around 22% belongs to the top ten. Sequencing was performed on PBMCs. The receptor source for this set is a man younger than 35 in good health and CMV-seropositive.

V usage is TRBV4-3 and J usage is TRBJ2-2; 7 bases align to TRBD1. Germline V gene data show CDR1 as LGHNA and CDR2 as YSLEER. J gave up 0 bases and V 5 bases, and 3 bases lay outside the gene matches. This CDR3 spans 15 amino acids. CDR3 nucleotides: TGCGCCAGCAGCTACGGGACAGCGAACACCGGGGAGCTGTTTTTT. It specifies CASSYGTANTGELFF.

The rearrangement links TRBV6-4 to TRBJ1-6, with 7 positions matching TRBD1. CDR1 and CDR2 from the germline V gene are MRHNA and SNTAGT. CDR3 size: 20 residues. V was pared by 2 bases and J by 0 bases, with 13 bases of the junction left unmatched. CDR3 DNA: TGTGCCAGCAGTGACCGAGGGACAGTGCGGGACAGCTCCTATAATTCACCCCTCCACTTT. Translation gives CASSDRGTVRDSSYNSPLHF.

The chain combines TRBV27 with TRBJ1-1, with a weak D call TRBD1 (6 bases). Germline V gives CDR1 MNHEY, CDR2 SMNVEV (reference sequence). The CDR3 is made up of 17 amino acids. Trimming pared 8 bases from V and 1 base from J, leaving 23 bases between. CDR3 nucleotides: TGTGCCAGCCTCCCCAGGATGGGGGCTCTGGGGAACACTGAAGCTTTCTTT. This encodes CASLPRMGALGNTEAFF.

The chain combines TRBV5-4 with TRBJ2-7; 12 positions match TRBD2. The germline V gene encodes CDR1 SGHNT and CDR2 YYREEE (reference sequence). This CDR3 is 14 amino acids long. The V and J ends lost 2 bases and 7 bases, in that order; junction bases with no gene match: 4. CDR3 DNA: TGTGCCAGCAGCTTTTGGCTAGCGGGAGGGGAGCAGTACTTC. Translated, it gives CASSFWLAGGEQYF.

The rearrangement links TRBV5-6 to TRBJ2-7; D might be TRBD1 (7 bases). The germline V gene has CDR1 SGHDT and CDR2 YYEEEE. Between the trimmed V and J ends, which lost 2 bases and 4 bases, there was a span of 13 bases. This CDR3 is built from 14 residues. DNA for the CDR3: TGTGCCAGCAGCTTAGAGACAGGGACTTACGAGCAGTACTTC. Its translation: CASSLETGTYEQYF.